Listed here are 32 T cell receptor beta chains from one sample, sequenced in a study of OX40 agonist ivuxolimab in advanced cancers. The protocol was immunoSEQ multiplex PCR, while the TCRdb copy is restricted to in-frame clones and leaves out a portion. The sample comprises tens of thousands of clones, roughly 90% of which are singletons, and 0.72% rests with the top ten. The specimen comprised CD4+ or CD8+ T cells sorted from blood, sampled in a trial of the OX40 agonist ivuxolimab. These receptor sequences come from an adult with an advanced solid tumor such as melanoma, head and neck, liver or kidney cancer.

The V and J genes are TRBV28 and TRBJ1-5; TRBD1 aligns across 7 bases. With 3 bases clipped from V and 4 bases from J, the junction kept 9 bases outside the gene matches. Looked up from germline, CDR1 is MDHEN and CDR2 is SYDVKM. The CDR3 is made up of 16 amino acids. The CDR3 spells CASSFRLGTANQPQHF. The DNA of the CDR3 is TGTGCCAGCAGTTTTAGACTTGGGACAGCAAATCAGCCCCAGCATTTT.

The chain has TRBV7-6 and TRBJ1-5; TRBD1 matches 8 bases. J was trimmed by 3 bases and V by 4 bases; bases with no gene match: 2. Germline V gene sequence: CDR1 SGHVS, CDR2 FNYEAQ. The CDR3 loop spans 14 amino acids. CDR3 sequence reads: CASSSQGDNQPQHF. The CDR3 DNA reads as TGTGCCAGCAGCTCACAGGGGGACAATCAGCCCCAGCATTTT.

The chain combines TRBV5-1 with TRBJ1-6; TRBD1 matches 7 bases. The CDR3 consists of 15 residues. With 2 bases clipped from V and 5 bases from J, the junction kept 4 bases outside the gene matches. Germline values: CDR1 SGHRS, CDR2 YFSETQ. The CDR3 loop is CASSLGQADNSPLHF. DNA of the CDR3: TGCGCCAGCAGCTTAGGACAGGCCGATAATTCACCCCTCCACTTT. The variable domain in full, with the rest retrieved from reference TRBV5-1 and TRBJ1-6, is KAGVTQTPRYLIKTRGQQVTLSCSPISGHRSVSWYQQTPGQGLQFLFEYFSETQRNKGNFPGRFSGRQFSNSRSEMNVSTLELGDSALYLCASSLGQADNSPLHFGNGTRLTVT.

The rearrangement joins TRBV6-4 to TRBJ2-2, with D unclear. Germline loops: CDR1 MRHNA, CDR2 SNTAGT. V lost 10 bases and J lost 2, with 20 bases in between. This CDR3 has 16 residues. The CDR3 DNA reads TGTGCCACCCGCCGTATACGCCGGGTAAACACCGGGGAGCTGTTTTTT. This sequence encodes CATRRIRRVNTGELFF.

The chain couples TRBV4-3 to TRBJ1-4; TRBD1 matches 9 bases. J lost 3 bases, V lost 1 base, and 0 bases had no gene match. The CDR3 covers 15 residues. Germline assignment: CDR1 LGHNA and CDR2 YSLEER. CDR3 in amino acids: CASSQGDRANEKLFF. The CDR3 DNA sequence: TGCGCCAGCAGCCAAGGGGACAGGGCTAATGAAAAACTGTTTTTT.

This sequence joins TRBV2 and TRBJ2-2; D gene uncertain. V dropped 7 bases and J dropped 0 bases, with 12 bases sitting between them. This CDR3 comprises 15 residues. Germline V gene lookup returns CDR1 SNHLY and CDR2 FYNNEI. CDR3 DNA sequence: TGTGCCAGCACTAGAGTGGGTGCGAACACCGGGGAGCTGTTTTTT. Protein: CASTRVGANTGELFF.

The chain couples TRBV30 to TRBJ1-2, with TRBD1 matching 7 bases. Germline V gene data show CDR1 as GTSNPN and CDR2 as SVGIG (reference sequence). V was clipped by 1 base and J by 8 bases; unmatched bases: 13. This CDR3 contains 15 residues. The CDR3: CAWSARRTGEMGYTF. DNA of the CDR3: TGTGCCTGGAGTGCCCGACGGACAGGCGAAATGGGCTACACCTTC.

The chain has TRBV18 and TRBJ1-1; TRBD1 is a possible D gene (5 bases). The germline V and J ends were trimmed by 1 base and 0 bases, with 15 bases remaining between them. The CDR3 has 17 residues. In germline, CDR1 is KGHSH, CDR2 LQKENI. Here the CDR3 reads CASSPRPQGPMNTEAFF. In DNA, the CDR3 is TGTGCCAGCTCACCACGCCCGCAGGGTCCCATGAACACTGAAGCTTTCTTT.

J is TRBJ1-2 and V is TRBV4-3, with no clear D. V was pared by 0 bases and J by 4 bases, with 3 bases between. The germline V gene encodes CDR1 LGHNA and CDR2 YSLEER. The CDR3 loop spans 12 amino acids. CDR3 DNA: TGCGCCAGCAGCCAAGATTTCTATGGCTACACCTTC. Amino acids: CASSQDFYGYTF.

CDR3 DNA: TGTGCCAGCTTGAGGGGGGGCACAGATACGCAGTATTTT. It specifies CASLRGGTDTQYF. The rearrangement links TRBV18 to TRBJ2-3; D possibly uses TRBD1 or TRBD2 (6 bases each). From germline, CDR1 is KGHSH and CDR2 LQKENI. Between the trimmed V and J ends, which lost 7 bases and 1 base, there was a span of 9 bases. The CDR3 sequence is 13 residues long.

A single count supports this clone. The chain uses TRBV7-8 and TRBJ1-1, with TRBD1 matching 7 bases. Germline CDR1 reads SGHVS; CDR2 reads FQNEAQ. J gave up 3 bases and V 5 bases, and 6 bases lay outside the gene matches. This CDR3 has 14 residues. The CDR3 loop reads CASSPTGADTEAFF. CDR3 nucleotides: TGTGCCAGCAGCCCTACAGGGGCCGACACTGAAGCTTTCTTT.

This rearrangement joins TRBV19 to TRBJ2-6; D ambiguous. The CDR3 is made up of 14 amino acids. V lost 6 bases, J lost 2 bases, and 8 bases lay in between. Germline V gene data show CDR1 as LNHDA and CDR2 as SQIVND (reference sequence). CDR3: CASRWGTGANVLTF. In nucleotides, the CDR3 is TGTGCCAGTAGGTGGGGAACTGGGGCCAACGTCCTGACTTTC. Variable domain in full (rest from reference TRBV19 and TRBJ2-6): DGGITQSPKYLFRKEGQNVTLSCEQNLNHDAMYWYRQDPGQGLRLIYYSQIVNDFQKGDIAEGYSVSREKKESFPLTVTSAQKNPTAFYLCASRWGTGANVLTFGAGSRLTVL.

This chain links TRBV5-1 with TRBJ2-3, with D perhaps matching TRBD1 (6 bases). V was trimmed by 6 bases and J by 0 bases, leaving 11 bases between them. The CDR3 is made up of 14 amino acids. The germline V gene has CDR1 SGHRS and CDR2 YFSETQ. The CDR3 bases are TGCGCCAGCACCAAAGGACAGAGCACAGATACGCAGTATTTT. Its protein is CASTKGQSTDTQYF.

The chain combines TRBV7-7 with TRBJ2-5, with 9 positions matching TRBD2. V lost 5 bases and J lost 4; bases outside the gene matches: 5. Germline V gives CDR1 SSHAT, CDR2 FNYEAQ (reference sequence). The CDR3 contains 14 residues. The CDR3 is CASSPGLASETQYF. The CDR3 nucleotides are TGTGCCAGCAGCCCCGGACTAGCGTCAGAGACCCAGTACTTC.

The CDR3 is CASSPRLPYEQYF. CDR3 nucleotides: TGTGCCAGCTCACCACGCCTCCCCTACGAGCAGTACTTC. The genes are TRBV18 and TRBJ2-7, with D unclear. Germline V gene data show CDR1 as KGHSH and CDR2 as LQKENI. Trimming cost V 1 base and J 2 bases, with 6 bases left between them. The CDR3 totals 13 residues.

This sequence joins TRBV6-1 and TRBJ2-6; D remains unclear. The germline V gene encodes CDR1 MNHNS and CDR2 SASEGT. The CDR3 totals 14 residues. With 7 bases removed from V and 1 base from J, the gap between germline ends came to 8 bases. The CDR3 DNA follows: TGTGCCAGCACAAGGTCGTCTGGGGCCAACGTCCTGACTTTC. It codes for CASTRSSGANVLTF.

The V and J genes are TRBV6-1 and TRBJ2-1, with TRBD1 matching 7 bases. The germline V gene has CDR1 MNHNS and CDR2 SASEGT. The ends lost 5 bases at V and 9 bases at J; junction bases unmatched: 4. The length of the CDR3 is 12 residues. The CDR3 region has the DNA TGTGCCAGCAGTCCGACAGGGACTGAGCAGTTCTTC. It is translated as CASSPTGTEQFF.

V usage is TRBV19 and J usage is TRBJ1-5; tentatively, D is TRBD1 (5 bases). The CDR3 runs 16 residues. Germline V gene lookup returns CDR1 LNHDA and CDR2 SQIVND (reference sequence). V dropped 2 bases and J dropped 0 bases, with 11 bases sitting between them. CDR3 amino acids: CASSIQGTHSNQPQHF. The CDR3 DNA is TGTGCCAGTAGTATACAGGGTACCCATAGCAATCAGCCCCAGCATTTT.

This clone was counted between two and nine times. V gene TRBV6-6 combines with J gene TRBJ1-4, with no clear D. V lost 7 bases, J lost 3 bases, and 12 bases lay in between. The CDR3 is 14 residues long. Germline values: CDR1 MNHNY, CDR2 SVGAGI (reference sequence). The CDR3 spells CASKVRVANEKLFF. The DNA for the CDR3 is TGTGCCAGCAAGGTTCGGGTGGCTAATGAAAAACTGTTTTTT.

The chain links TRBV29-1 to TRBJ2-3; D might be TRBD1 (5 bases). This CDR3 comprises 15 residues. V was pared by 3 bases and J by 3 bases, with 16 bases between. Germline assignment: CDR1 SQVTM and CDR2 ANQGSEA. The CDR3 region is CSVESPQGLTDTQYF. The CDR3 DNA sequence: TGCAGCGTTGAGAGCCCCCAGGGCTTGACAGATACGCAGTATTTT.

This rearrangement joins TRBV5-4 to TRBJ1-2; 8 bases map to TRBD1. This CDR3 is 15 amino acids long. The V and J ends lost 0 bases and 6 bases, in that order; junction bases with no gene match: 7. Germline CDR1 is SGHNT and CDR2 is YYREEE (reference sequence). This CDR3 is CASSLVAAGGDGYTF. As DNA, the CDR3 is TGTGCCAGCAGCTTGGTTGCGGCAGGGGGCGATGGCTACACCTTC.

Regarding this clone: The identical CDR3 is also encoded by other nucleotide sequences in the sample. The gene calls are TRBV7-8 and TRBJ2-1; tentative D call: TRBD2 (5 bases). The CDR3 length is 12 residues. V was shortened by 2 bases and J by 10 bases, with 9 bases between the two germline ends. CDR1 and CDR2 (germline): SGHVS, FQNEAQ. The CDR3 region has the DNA TGTGCCAGCAGCTTAAACGGGAACGAGCAGTTCTTC. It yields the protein CASSLNGNEQFF.

This chain's CDR3 is CASSERGPYNEQFF. In nucleotides, the CDR3 is TGTGCCAGCAGTGAGCGGGGTCCCTACAATGAGCAGTTCTTC. The gene calls are TRBV25-1 and TRBJ2-1, with TRBD2 as a possible D gene (6 bases). V was clipped by 3 bases and J by 2 bases, with 8 bases between them. Germline V lookup: CDR1 MGHDK, CDR2 SYGVNS. The CDR3 extends over 14 amino acids.

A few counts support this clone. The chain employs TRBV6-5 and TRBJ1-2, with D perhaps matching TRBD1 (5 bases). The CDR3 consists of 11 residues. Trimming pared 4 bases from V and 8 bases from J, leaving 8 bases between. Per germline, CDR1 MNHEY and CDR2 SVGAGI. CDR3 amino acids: CASSSGIGYTF. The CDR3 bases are TGTGCCAGCAGTTCAGGGATCGGCTACACCTTC.

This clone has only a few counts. The chain's CDR3 is CASRALGGGASDTQYF. CDR3 nucleotides: TGTGCCAGCAGGGCGTTGGGCGGGGGGGCGTCAGATACGCAGTATTTT. The J gene is TRBJ2-3, the V gene TRBV6-6, with 9 bases identical to TRBD2. After removal of 6 bases from V and 4 bases from J, the junction contained 11 bases not matched to a gene. This CDR3 is built from 16 residues. Germline V gene sequence: CDR1 MNHNY, CDR2 SVGAGI (reference sequence).

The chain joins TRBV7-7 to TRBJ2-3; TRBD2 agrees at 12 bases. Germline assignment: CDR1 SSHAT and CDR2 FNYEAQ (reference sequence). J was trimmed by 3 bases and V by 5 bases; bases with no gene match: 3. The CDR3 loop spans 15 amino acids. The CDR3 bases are TGTGCCAGCAGCCGAGGACTAGCGGGAACAGATACGCAGTATTTT. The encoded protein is CASSRGLAGTDTQYF.

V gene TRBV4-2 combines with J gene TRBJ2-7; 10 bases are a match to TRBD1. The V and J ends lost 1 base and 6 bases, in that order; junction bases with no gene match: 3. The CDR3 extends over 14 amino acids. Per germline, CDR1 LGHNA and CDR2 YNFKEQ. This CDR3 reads CASSQAGTGAEQYF. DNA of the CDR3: TGTGCCAGCAGCCAAGCCGGGACAGGGGCCGAGCAGTACTTC.

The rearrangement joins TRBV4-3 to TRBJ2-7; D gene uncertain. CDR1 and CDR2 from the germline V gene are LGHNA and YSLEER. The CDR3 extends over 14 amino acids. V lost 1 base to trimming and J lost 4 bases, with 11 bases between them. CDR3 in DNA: TGCGCCAGCAGCCAAGCCAAGTGGAGTTACGAGCAGTACTTC. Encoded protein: CASSQAKWSYEQYF.

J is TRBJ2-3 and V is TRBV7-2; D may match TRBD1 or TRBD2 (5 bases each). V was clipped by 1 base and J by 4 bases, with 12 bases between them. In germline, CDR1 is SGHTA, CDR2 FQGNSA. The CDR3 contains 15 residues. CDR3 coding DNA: TGTGCCAGCAGCTTAGTGACTACGGGGCCAGATACGCAGTATTTT. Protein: CASSLVTTGPDTQYF.

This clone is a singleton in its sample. CDR3 in DNA: TGTGCTAGTCTATGGGGCAGCTCTGGAAACACCATATATTTT. Protein sequence: CASLWGSSGNTIYF. The gene calls are TRBV12-5 and TRBJ1-3; tentative D call: TRBD1 (5 bases). This CDR3 spans 14 amino acids. Trimming took off 8 bases at V and 0 bases at J, with 11 bases between the two ends. Per the germline V gene, CDR1 is LGHNT and CDR2 is FRNRAP.

The CDR3 DNA reads TGTGCCATCAGTGACTCCGGAACCCGCCGGAATCAGCCCCAGCATTTT. It encodes CAISDSGTRRNQPQHF. The rearrangement joins TRBV10-3 to TRBJ1-5, with no clear D. The germline gives CDR1 ENHRY, CDR2 SYGVKD. The CDR3 contains 16 residues. V lost 3 bases, J lost 4 bases, and 16 bases lay in between.

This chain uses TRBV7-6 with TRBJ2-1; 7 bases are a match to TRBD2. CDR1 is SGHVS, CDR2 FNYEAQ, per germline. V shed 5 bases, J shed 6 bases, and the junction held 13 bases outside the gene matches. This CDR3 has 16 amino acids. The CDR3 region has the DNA TGTGCCAGCAGCCCACCGGGAGGAGGGGCTTCCAATGAGCAGTTCTTC. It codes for CASSPPGGGASNEQFF.